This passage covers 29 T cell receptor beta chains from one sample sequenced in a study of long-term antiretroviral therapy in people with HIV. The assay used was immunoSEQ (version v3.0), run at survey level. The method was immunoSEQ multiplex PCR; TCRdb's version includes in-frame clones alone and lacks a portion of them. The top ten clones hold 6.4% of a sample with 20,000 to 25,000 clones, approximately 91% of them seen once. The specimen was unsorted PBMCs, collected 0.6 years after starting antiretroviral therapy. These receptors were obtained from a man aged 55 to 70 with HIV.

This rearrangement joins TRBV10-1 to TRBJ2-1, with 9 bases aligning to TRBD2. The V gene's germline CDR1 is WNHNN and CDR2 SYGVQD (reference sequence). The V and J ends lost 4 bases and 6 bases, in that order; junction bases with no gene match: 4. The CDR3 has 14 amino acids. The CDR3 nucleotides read TGCGCCAGCAGTGTAGCGGGGGACTCCAATGAGCAGTTCTTC. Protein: CASSVAGDSNEQFF.

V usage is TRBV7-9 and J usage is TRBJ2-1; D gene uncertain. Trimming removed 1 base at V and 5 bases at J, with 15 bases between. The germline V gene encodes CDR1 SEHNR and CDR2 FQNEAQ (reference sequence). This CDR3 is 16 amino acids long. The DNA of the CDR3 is TGTGCCAGCAGCTTAGGCCAAGGGATAGGGCACAATGAGCAGTTCTTC. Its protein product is CASSLGQGIGHNEQFF.

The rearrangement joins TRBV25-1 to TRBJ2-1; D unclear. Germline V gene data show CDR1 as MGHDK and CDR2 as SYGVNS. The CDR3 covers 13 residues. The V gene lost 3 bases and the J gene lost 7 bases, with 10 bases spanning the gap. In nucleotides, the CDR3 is TGTGCCAGCAGTGATTTCCCCCTGAATGAGCAGTTCTTC. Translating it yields CASSDFPLNEQFF.

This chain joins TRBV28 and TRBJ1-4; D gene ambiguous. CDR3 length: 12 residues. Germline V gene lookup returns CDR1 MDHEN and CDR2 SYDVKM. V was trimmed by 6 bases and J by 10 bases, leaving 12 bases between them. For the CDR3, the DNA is TGTGCCAGCAGCCCCCCGCGGGGAAAACTGTTTTTT. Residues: CASSPPRGKLFF. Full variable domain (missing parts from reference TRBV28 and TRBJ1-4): DVKVTQSSRYLVKRTGEKVFLECVQDMDHENMFWYRQDPGLGLRLIYFSYDVKMKEKGDIPEGYSVSREKKERFSLILESASTNQTSMYLCASSPPRGKLFFGSGTQLSVL.

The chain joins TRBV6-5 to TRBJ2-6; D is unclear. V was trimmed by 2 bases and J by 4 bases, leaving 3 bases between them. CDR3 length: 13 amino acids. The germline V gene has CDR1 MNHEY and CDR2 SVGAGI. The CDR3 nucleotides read TGTGCCAGCAGTTACGCCGGGGCCAACGTCCTGACTTTC. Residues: CASSYAGANVLTF.

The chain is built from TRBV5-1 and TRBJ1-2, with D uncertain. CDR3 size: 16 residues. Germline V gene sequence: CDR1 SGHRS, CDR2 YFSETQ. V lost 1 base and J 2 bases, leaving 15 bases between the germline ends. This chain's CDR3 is CASSLHTVGTNYGYTF. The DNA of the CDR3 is TGCGCCAGCAGCTTGCATACGGTTGGAACAAACTATGGCTACACCTTC.

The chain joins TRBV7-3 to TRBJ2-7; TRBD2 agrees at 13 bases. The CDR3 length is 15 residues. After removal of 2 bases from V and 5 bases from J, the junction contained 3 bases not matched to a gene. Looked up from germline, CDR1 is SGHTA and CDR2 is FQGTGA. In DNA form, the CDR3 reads TGTGCCAGCAGCTTATTTGGACTAGCGGGAGACGAGCAGTACTTC. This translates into CASSLFGLAGDEQYF.

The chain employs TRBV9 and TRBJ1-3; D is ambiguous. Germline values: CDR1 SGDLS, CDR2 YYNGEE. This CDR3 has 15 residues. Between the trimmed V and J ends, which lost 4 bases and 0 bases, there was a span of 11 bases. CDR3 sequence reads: CASSLTQTSGNTIYF. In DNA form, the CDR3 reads TGTGCCAGCAGCTTGACACAAACCTCTGGAAACACCATATATTTT.

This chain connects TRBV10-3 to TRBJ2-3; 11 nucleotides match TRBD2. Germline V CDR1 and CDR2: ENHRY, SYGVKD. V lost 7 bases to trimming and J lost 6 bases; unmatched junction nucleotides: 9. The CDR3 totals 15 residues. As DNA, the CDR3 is TGTGCCATCAACACACTAGCGGGAGTTAGGGATACGCAGTATTTT. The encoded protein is CAINTLAGVRDTQYF.

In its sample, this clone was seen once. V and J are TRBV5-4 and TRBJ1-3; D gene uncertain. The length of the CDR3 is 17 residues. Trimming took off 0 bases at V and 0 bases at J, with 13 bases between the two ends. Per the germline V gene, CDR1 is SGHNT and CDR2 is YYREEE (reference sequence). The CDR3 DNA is TGTGCCAGCAGCTTGGGGGGTTTGAGTTTCTCTGGAAACACCATATATTTT. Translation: CASSLGGLSFSGNTIYF.

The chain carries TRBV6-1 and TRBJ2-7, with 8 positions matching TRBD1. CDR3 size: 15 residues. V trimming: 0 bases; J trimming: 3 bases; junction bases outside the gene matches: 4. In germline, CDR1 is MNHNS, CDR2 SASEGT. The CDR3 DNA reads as TGTGCCAGCAGTGAAGCGACAGGGGTTAACTACGAGCAGTACTTC. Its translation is CASSEATGVNYEQYF.

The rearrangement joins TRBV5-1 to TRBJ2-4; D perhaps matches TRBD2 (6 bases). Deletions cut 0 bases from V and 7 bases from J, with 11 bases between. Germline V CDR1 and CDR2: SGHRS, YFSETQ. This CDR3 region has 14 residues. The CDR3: CASSLEGLSNIQYF. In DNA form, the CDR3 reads TGCGCCAGCAGCTTGGAGGGACTTAGTAACATTCAGTACTTC.

CDR3 sequence reads: CASSTLRGLAGTQETQYF. As DNA, the CDR3 is TGTGCCAGCAGCACTTTAAGGGGACTAGCGGGGACCCAAGAGACCCAGTACTTC. The chain uses TRBV7-9 and TRBJ2-5; 13 positions match TRBD2. Germline CDR1 SEHNR, CDR2 FQNEAQ (reference sequence). The CDR3 has 18 residues. The J segment lost 1 base and the V segment lost 5 bases, leaving 10 bases of the junction unmatched. The full variable domain, with the rest looked up from reference TRBV7-9 and TRBJ2-5, is DTGVSQNPRHKITKRGQNVTFRCDPISEHNRLYWYRQTLGQGPEFLTYFQNEAQLEKSRLLSDRFSAERPKGSFSTLEIQRTEQGDSAMYLCASSTLRGLAGTQETQYFGPGTRLLVL.

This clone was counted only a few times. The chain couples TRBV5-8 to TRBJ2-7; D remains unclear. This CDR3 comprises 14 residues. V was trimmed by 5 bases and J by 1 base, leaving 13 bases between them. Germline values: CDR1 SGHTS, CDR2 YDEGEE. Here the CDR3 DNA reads TGTGCCAGCAGTTCAGAGGAGAGTTCCTACGAGCAGTACTTC. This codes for CASSSEESSYEQYF.

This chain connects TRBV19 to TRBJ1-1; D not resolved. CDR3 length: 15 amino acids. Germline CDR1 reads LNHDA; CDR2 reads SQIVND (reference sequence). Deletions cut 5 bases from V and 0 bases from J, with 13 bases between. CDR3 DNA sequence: TGTGCCAGTAGTCTTCGGGGTCGGCTGAACACTGAAGCTTTCTTT. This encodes CASSLRGRLNTEAFF.

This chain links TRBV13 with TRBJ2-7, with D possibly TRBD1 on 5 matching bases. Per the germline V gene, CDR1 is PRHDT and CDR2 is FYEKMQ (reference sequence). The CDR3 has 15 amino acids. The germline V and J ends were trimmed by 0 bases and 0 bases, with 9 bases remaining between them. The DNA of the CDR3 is TGTGCCAGCAGCTTAGGCCTGGACAACTCCTACGAGCAGTACTTC. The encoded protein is CASSLGLDNSYEQYF.

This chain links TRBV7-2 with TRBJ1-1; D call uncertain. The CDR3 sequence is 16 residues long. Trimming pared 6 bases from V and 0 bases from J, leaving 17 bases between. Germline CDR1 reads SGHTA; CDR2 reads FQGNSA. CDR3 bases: TGTGCCAGCAGTCCCAGGATGAGCCCCATGAACACTGAAGCTTTCTTT. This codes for CASSPRMSPMNTEAFF.

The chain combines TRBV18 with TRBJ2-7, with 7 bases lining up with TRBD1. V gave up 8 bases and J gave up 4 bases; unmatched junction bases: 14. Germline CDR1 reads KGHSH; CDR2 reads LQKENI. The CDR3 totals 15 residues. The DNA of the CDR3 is TGTGCCAGCACGGGTGCGGAGAGGACAGGATACGAGCAGTACTTC. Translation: CASTGAERTGYEQYF.

Here the CDR3 DNA reads TGTGCCAGCAGCGTAGAGGGACAGAATGCAAACACTGAAGCTTTCTTT. The encoded protein is CASSVEGQNANTEAFF. V usage is TRBV9 and J usage is TRBJ1-1; 7 bases are shared with TRBD1. The germline V gene encodes CDR1 SGDLS and CDR2 YYNGEE. With V trimmed by 0 bases and J by 2 bases, 7 bases remained unmatched. This CDR3 has 16 amino acids. The full variable domain, completed using reference TRBV9 and TRBJ1-1, is DSGVTQTPKHLITATGQRVTLRCSPRSGDLSVYWYQQSLDQGLQFLIQYYNGEERAKGNILERFSAQQFPDLHSELNLSSLELGDSALYFCASSVEGQNANTEAFFGQGTRLTVV.

The CDR3 region is CASSPTLANTGELFF. CDR3 nucleotide sequence: TGCGCCAGCAGCCCCACGCTAGCGAACACCGGGGAGCTGTTTTTT. The chain couples TRBV10-1 to TRBJ2-2; D uncertain. The CDR3 totals 15 residues. Germline V gives CDR1 WNHNN, CDR2 SYGVQD (reference sequence). Trimming removed 6 bases at V and 0 bases at J, with 11 bases between.

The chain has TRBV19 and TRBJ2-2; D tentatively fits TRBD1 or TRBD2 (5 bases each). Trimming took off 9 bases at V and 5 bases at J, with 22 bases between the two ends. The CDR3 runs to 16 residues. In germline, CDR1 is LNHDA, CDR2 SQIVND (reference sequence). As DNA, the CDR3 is TGTGCCAGCCGCCCCTCCCCGGGACCTGCAACCGGGGAGCTGTTTTTT. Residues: CASRPSPGPATGELFF.

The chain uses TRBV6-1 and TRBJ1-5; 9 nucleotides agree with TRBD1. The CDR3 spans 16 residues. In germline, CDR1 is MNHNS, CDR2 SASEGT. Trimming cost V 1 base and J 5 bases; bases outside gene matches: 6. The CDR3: CASSEGIQGADQPQHF. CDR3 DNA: TGTGCCAGCAGTGAAGGCATACAGGGGGCAGATCAGCCCCAGCATTTT.

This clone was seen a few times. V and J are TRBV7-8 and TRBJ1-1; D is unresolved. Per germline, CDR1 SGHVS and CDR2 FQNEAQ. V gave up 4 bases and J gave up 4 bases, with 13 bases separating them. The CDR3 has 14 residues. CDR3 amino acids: CASSSREQSTEAFF. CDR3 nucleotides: TGTGCCAGCAGCTCCCGGGAACAGAGCACTGAAGCTTTCTTT. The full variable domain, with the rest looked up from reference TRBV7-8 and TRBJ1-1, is GAGVSQSPRYKVAKRGQDVALRCDPISGHVSLFWYQQALGQGPEFLTYFQNEAQLDKSGLPSDRFFAERPEGSVSTLKIQRTQQEDSAVYLCASSSREQSTEAFFGQGTRLTVV.

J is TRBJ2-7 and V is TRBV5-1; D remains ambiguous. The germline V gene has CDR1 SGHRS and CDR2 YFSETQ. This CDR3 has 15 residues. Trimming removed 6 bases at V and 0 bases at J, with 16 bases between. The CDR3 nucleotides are TGCGCCAGCACCACCCTCCCGGACGGCTCCTACGAGCAGTACTTC. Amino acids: CASTTLPDGSYEQYF.

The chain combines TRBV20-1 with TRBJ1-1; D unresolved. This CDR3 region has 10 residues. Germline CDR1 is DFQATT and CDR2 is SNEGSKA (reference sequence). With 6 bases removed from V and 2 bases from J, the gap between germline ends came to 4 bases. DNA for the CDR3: TGCAGTGCAAGTAACACTGAAGCTTTCTTT. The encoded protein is CSASNTEAFF.

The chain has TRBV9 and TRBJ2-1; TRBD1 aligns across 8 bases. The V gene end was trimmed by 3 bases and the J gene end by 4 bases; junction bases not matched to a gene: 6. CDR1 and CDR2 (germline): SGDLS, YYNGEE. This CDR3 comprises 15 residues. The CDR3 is CASSDRTGPYNEQFF. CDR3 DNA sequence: TGTGCCAGCAGCGATAGGACAGGGCCGTACAATGAGCAGTTCTTC.

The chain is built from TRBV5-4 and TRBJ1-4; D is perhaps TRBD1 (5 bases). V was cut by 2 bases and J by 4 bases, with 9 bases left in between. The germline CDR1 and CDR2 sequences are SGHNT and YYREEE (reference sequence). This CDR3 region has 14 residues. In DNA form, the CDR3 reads TGTGCCAGCAGCTTCGGGGGTATTAATGAAAAACTGTTTTTT. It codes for CASSFGGINEKLFF.

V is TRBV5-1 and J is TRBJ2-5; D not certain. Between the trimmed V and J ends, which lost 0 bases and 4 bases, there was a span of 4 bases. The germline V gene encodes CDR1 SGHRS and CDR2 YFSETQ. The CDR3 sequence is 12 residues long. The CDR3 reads CASSLVRETQYF. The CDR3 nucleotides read TGCGCCAGCAGCTTGGTTCGAGAGACCCAGTACTTC. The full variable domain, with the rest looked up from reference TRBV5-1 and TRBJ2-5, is KAGVTQTPRYLIKTRGQQVTLSCSPISGHRSVSWYQQTPGQGLQFLFEYFSETQRNKGNFPGRFSGRQFSNSRSEMNVSTLELGDSALYLCASSLVRETQYFGPGTRLLVL.

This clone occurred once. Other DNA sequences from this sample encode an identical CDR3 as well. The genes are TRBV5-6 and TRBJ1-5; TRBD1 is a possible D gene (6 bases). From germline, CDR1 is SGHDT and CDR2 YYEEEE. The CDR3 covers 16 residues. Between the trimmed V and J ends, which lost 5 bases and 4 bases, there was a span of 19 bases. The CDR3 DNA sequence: TGTGCCAGCAGTCTGGGGGCAGGAGGAGGGAATCAGCCCCAGCATTTT. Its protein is CASSLGAGGGNQPQHF.